The 3 T cell receptor beta chains listed next were all sequenced from one sample in a study of T cell responses to AZD1222 COVID-19 vaccine. Assay used: immunoSEQ multiplex PCR; TCRdb lists only in-frame clones, some missing. The sample shows 100,000 to 150,000 clones, 88% of them seen only once. This material consisted of peripheral blood, taken on day 0 of MenACWY control vaccination. All receptors derive from an adult in good health.

The V and J genes are TRBV4-1 and TRBJ2-3; D not resolved. The germline V gene encodes CDR1 MGHRA and CDR2 YSYEKL. Trimming removed 2 bases at V and 0 bases at J, with 15 bases between. This CDR3 spans 17 amino acids. This CDR3 reads CASSQPRRSTSTDTQYF. CDR3 bases: TGCGCCAGCAGCCAACCGCGACGGTCGACTAGCACAGATACGCAGTATTTT.

J is TRBJ1-4 and V is TRBV30; possibly TRBD1 for D (5 bases). Germline V gene data show CDR1 as GTSNPN and CDR2 as SVGIG (reference sequence). The CDR3 spans 16 residues. V was shortened by 0 bases and J by 12 bases, with 23 bases between the two germline ends. CDR3 region: CAWSVLAGPLRSELFF. The CDR3 DNA reads TGTGCCTGGAGTGTACTCGCAGGGCCCCTAAGGTCGGAACTGTTTTTT.

This clone appeared once. J is TRBJ1-1 and V is TRBV6-5, with D unresolved. CDR3 length equals 15 residues. The V gene's germline CDR1 is MNHEY and CDR2 SVGAGI. The V gene lost 6 bases and the J gene lost 0 bases, with 14 bases spanning the gap. The CDR3 sequence is CASSATGGMNTEAFF. The CDR3 DNA follows: TGTGCCAGCAGCGCCACCGGAGGCATGAACACTGAAGCTTTCTTT.